The 22 T cell receptor beta chains below come from one sample, sequenced in a study of long-term antiretroviral therapy in people with HIV. Runs used v3.0 of the immunoSEQ assay and were done at survey level. The assay was immunoSEQ multiplex PCR, and TCRdb's table has in-frame clones only and misses some. The sample includes tens of thousands of clones, around 83% of them seen just once. The specimen was unsorted PBMCs, collected 2.7 to 2.9 years before starting antiretroviral therapy. The receptors originated from a woman in her 30s with HIV.

There are a few counts of this clone. The V gene is TRBV7-3, the J gene TRBJ1-2; 8 nucleotides align to TRBD1. This CDR3 region has 18 residues. Germline V lookup: CDR1 SGHTA, CDR2 FQGTGA. J lost 6 bases, V lost 2 bases, and 17 bases had no gene match. CDR3 sequence: CASSLGGDRGVTTDGYTF. In DNA, the CDR3 is TGTGCCAGCAGCTTAGGAGGAGACAGGGGAGTAACCACCGATGGCTACACCTTC.

This clone was seen a single time. This chain joins TRBV11-2 and TRBJ2-1; D call uncertain. The CDR3 is 14 amino acids. V lost 3 bases, J lost 6 bases, and 12 bases lay in between. Germline lookup yields CDR1 SGHAT and CDR2 FQNNGV. In DNA form, the CDR3 reads TGTGCCAGCAGCTTTTCCCCTGCAGGCAATGAGCAGTTCTTC. It encodes CASSFSPAGNEQFF.

Comment on this clone: Other DNA sequences in the same sample also yield this CDR3. The chain has TRBV19 and TRBJ2-2; tentatively, D is TRBD2 (7 bases). This CDR3 is 15 amino acids long. Germline loops: CDR1 LNHDA, CDR2 SQIVND (reference sequence). V gave up 0 bases and J gave up 4 bases, with 9 bases separating them. The CDR3 DNA is TGTGCCAGTAGTATAGACGCGGGGGCCACCGGGGAGCTGTTTTTT. Residues: CASSIDAGATGELFF. Full variable domain (remainder filled in from reference TRBV19 and TRBJ2-2): DGGITQSPKYLFRKEGQNVTLSCEQNLNHDAMYWYRQDPGQGLRLIYYSQIVNDFQKGDIAEGYSVSREKKESFPLTVTSAQKNPTAFYLCASSIDAGATGELFFGEGSRLTVL.

The chain has TRBV4-1 and TRBJ1-3; the D is unclear. Between the trimmed V and J ends, which lost 0 bases and 4 bases, there was a span of 13 bases. Germline-derived CDR1 and CDR2 are MGHRA and YSYEKL. The CDR3 runs to 16 residues. CDR3 amino acids: CASSQDYNVGGNTIYF. The CDR3 DNA follows: TGCGCCAGCAGCCAAGATTATAATGTGGGAGGAAACACCATATATTTT.

The chain couples TRBV29-1 to TRBJ1-6; possibly TRBD1 for D (5 bases). Trimming took off 8 bases at V and 7 bases at J, with 18 bases between the two ends. The germline V gene encodes CDR1 SQVTM and CDR2 ANQGSEA. The CDR3 has 14 residues. This CDR3 is CSLVPQGGNSPLHF. The CDR3 nucleotides read TGCAGCCTAGTACCCCAGGGTGGGAATTCACCCCTCCACTTT.

The chain employs TRBV19 and TRBJ2-1, with D unclear. V was pared by 1 base and J by 10 bases, with 14 bases between. This CDR3 is 14 amino acids long. Looked up from germline, CDR1 is LNHDA and CDR2 is SQIVND (reference sequence). The CDR3 is CASSIVFGDVEQFF. The CDR3, as DNA: TGTGCCAGTAGTATAGTTTTCGGCGACGTAGAGCAGTTCTTC.

The chain has TRBV19 and TRBJ1-1; a weak D match, TRBD1 (5 bases). Germline loops: CDR1 LNHDA, CDR2 SQIVND (reference sequence). The CDR3 covers 16 residues. Between the trimmed V and J ends, which lost 5 bases and 1 base, there was a span of 17 bases. CDR3 in DNA: TGTGCCAGTAGTCGCACTCCGGGACGGGGGAACACTGAAGCTTTCTTT. This encodes CASSRTPGRGNTEAFF.

The rearrangement links TRBV5-4 to TRBJ1-3; the D is unclear. Between the trimmed V and J ends, which lost 0 bases and 2 bases, there was a span of 6 bases. Germline V gene data show CDR1 as SGHNT and CDR2 as YYREEE (reference sequence). The CDR3 contains 14 residues. CDR3 region: CASSLGPTGNTIYF. DNA of the CDR3: TGTGCCAGCAGCTTGGGACCTACTGGAAACACCATATATTTT.

In its sample, this clone was seen a few times. The chain couples TRBV2 to TRBJ1-2, with 9 nucleotides matching TRBD1. CDR1 is SNHLY and CDR2 is FYNNEI in the germline V gene. The CDR3 covers 14 residues. The J segment lost 4 bases and the V segment lost 5 bases, leaving 5 bases of the junction unmatched. CDR3: CASSSPTGGYGYTF. CDR3 nucleotides: TGTGCCAGCAGTTCACCGACAGGGGGCTATGGCTACACCTTC.

This clone showed up just once. This sequence joins TRBV27 and TRBJ2-1, with TRBD1 matching 9 bases. CDR3 length: 16 amino acids. J lost 4 bases, V lost 4 bases, and 8 bases had no gene match. CDR1 is MNHEY and CDR2 is SMNVEV in the germline V gene (reference sequence). The chain's CDR3 is CASSYIGTGNYNEQFF. In nucleotides, the CDR3 is TGTGCCAGCAGTTATATCGGGACAGGGAATTACAATGAGCAGTTCTTC.

V is TRBV11-2 and J is TRBJ2-3; the D gene is possibly TRBD1 (5 bases). This CDR3 has 16 residues. Trimming took 1 base from V and 2 from J, leaving 13 bases between them. CDR1 and CDR2 from the germline V gene are SGHAT and FQNNGV. CDR3 sequence reads: CASSLVGQIHTDTQYF. Here the CDR3 DNA reads TGTGCCAGCAGCTTAGTGGGGCAGATCCACACAGATACGCAGTATTTT. Filled out from reference TRBV11-2 and TRBJ2-3, the complete variable domain reads EAGVAQSPRYKIIEKRQSVAFWCNPISGHATLYWYQQILGQGPKLLIQFQNNGVVDDSQLPKDRFSAERLKGVDSTLKIQPAKLEDSAVYLCASSLVGQIHTDTQYFGPGTRLTVL.

In its sample, this clone was seen once. The chain links TRBV27 to TRBJ1-2, with a weak D call TRBD1 (5 bases). The CDR3 runs 14 residues. CDR1 MNHEY and CDR2 SMNVEV come from the germline V gene (reference sequence). Trimming left V 2 bases short and J 6 bases short, with 13 bases between. As DNA, the CDR3 is TGTGCCAGCAGTTTAGGATCGGGACCCGATGGCTACACCTTC. Its protein product is CASSLGSGPDGYTF.

The rearrangement links TRBV19 to TRBJ1-2; a possible D gene is TRBD1 (5 bases). V lost 2 bases and J 4 bases, leaving 23 bases between the germline ends. The length of the CDR3 is 18 residues. Germline V gene data show CDR1 as LNHDA and CDR2 as SQIVND (reference sequence). CDR3 nucleotides: TGTGCCAGTAGTATAATACCCGGGACGGAATACGCCGGCTATGGCTACACCTTC. Its protein product is CASSIIPGTEYAGYGYTF.

This clone has only one observation. The chain joins TRBV4-2 to TRBJ2-1; D is perhaps TRBD2 (6 bases). This CDR3 region has 15 residues. Trimming removed 0 bases from V and 9 bases from J, with 15 bases in between. Germline V gene data show CDR1 as LGHNA and CDR2 as YNFKEQ. The CDR3 DNA reads as TGTGCCAGCAGCCAAGAATCACTAGCTAAGGGTGAGCAGTTCTTC. Protein sequence: CASSQESLAKGEQFF.

This chain joins TRBV4-2 and TRBJ1-2; TRBD1 might be the D (5 bases). The CDR3 sequence is 14 residues long. Germline values: CDR1 LGHNA, CDR2 YNFKEQ. Trimming left V 4 bases short and J 3 bases short, with 12 bases between. The CDR3 reads CASSPYRGDYGYTF. For the CDR3, the DNA is TGTGCCAGCAGCCCCTACCGGGGCGACTATGGCTACACCTTC.

This clone is medium-sized. This rearrangement joins TRBV27 to TRBJ1-1; D is perhaps TRBD1 (5 bases). This CDR3 spans 14 amino acids. Trimming took 2 bases from V and 2 from J, leaving 9 bases between them. Germline assignment: CDR1 MNHEY and CDR2 SMNVEV (reference sequence). Here the CDR3 reads CASSLGGDNTEAFF. The CDR3 nucleotides are TGTGCCAGCAGTTTAGGAGGGGATAACACTGAAGCTTTCTTT.

This chain uses TRBV7-8 with TRBJ2-2; 8 positions agree with TRBD1. Germline V gives CDR1 SGHVS, CDR2 FQNEAQ. V dropped 2 bases and J dropped 7; count of bases not matched to a gene: 9. CDR3 length equals 16 residues. CDR3 coding DNA: TGTGCCAGCAGCTTAAACCGGGGACAGGAAAGCGGGGAGCTGTTTTTT. Translating gives CASSLNRGQESGELFF. The variable domain in full, completed from reference TRBV7-8 and TRBJ2-2, reads GAGVSQSPRYKVAKRGQDVALRCDPISGHVSLFWYQQALGQGPEFLTYFQNEAQLDKSGLPSDRFFAERPEGSVSTLKIQRTQQEDSAVYLCASSLNRGQESGELFFGEGSRLTVL.

The genes are TRBV29-1 and TRBJ1-2, with D perhaps matching TRBD1 (5 bases). V shed 3 bases and J shed 2 bases, with 13 bases lying between them. Germline V gene lookup returns CDR1 SQVTM and CDR2 ANQGSEA. The CDR3 is 14 residues long. This chain's CDR3 is CSVDRGVGNYGYTF. The CDR3, as DNA: TGCAGCGTTGACCGGGGCGTTGGAAACTATGGCTACACCTTC.

Concerning this clone itself: The junction and the germline gene differ at one end; a read error may be behind it. The gene calls are TRBV11-2 and TRBJ1-3; D remains ambiguous. The germline gives CDR1 SGHAT, CDR2 FQNNGV. This CDR3 region has 15 residues. CDR3 nucleotides: TGTGCCAGCAGCCTAGACCCAAGACCTGGAAACACCATATATTTT. It encodes CASSLDPRPGNTIYF. Based on the CDR3 plus reference TRBV11-2 and TRBJ1-3, the full variable domain is EAGVAQSPRYKIIEKRQSVAFWCNPISGHATLYWYQQILGQGPKLLIQFQNNGVVDDSQLPKDRFSAERLKGVDSTLKIQPAKLEDSAVYLCASSLDPRPGNTIYFGEGSWLTVV.

J is TRBJ1-6 and V is TRBV5-5; D is uncertain. This CDR3 contains 16 residues. Per germline, CDR1 SGHKS and CDR2 YYEKEE (reference sequence). V gave up 4 bases and J gave up 8 bases, with 19 bases separating them. The CDR3 is CASSHSKGSRDSPLHF. The CDR3 DNA reads TGTGCCAGCAGCCATTCTAAGGGCTCTCGCGATTCACCCCTCCACTTT. The entire variable domain, with the rest obtained from reference TRBV5-5 and TRBJ1-6, is as follows: DAGVTQSPTHLIKTRGQQVTLRCSPISGHKSVSWYQQVLGQGPQFIFQYYEKEERGRGNFPDRFSARQFPNYSSELNVNALLLGDSALYLCASSHSKGSRDSPLHFGNGTRLTVT.

In its sample, this clone was seen a few times. The chain carries TRBV19 and TRBJ1-2; no clear D. V gave up 3 bases and J gave up 0 bases, with 8 bases separating them. CDR3 length equals 14 residues. Germline assignment: CDR1 LNHDA and CDR2 SQIVND (reference sequence). The CDR3 DNA is TGTGCCAGTAGTATGGGCAGGACTAACTATGGCTACACCTTC. Translating gives CASSMGRTNYGYTF.

The chain combines TRBV5-6 with TRBJ1-2; no reliable D call. V shed 0 bases and J shed 0 bases, with 6 bases lying between them. The CDR3 runs 14 residues. In germline, CDR1 is SGHDT, CDR2 YYEEEE. The CDR3 reads CASSLVTANYGYTF. In nucleotides, the CDR3 is TGTGCCAGCAGCTTGGTCACAGCTAACTATGGCTACACCTTC.